One sample yielded the 10 T cell receptor beta chains listed below, sequenced in a study of blood T cell repertoires in COVID-19. Some clones are missing from TCRdb's copy, which holds only in-frame ones; the method was immunoSEQ multiplex PCR. The table lists around 340,000 clones, around 82% of them singletons. The sample taken for sequencing was peripheral blood. The source of these receptors is a young man with active or convalescent COVID-19.

The chain employs TRBV5-1 and TRBJ1-1; D remains ambiguous. CDR3 length equals 14 residues. Germline V gene data show CDR1 as SGHRS and CDR2 as YFSETQ. Trimming took 1 base from V and 2 from J, leaving 9 bases between them. For the CDR3, the DNA is TGCGCCAGCAGCTTGCGACAACTCAACACTGAAGCTTTCTTT. It is translated as CASSLRQLNTEAFF.

This clone appeared once. The chain is built from TRBV12-5 and TRBJ2-1, with D possibly matching TRBD2 (5 bases). Germline loops: CDR1 LGHNT, CDR2 FRNRAP. The germline V and J ends were trimmed by 0 bases and 10 bases, with 25 bases remaining between them. CDR3 length: 18 residues. CDR3 amino acids: CASGLVLGPGVLFGEQFF. The CDR3 coding sequence is TGTGCTAGTGGTTTGGTACTAGGGCCCGGGGTACTTTTTGGAGAGCAGTTCTTC.

CDR3 amino acids: CAWMGRLYYNEQFF. CDR3 DNA sequence: TGTGCCTGGATGGGCCGACTATATTACAATGAGCAGTTCTTC. The V and J genes are TRBV30 and TRBJ2-1; D possibly corresponds to TRBD2 (5 bases). Trimming stripped 4 bases from V and 4 bases from J, with 14 bases between. The CDR3 runs to 14 residues. Per the germline V gene, CDR1 is GTSNPN and CDR2 is SVGIG (reference sequence).

The J gene is TRBJ1-2, the V gene TRBV10-3, with D hard to call. V lost 6 bases and J 6 bases, leaving 14 bases between the germline ends. The germline V gene encodes CDR1 ENHRY and CDR2 SYGVKD. CDR3 length: 13 amino acids. In DNA form, the CDR3 reads TGTGCCATCAGACTAGCGCCAGAAGATGGCTACACCTTC. This encodes CAIRLAPEDGYTF.

The chain combines TRBV19 with TRBJ2-2; 8 nucleotides align to TRBD2. CDR1 and CDR2 (germline): LNHDA, SQIVND (reference sequence). Unmatched junction bases numbered 3, after V lost 2 bases and J lost 7 bases. CDR3 size: 14 residues. As DNA, the CDR3 is TGTGCCAGTAGTATAATGACTAGCGACGGGGAGCTGTTTTTT. It yields the protein CASSIMTSDGELFF.

This sequence joins TRBV10-3 and TRBJ1-2, with 7 nucleotides matching TRBD1. Germline V CDR1 and CDR2: ENHRY, SYGVKD. Trimming at V came to 6 bases and at J to 4 bases, leaving 8 bases not matched to a gene. This CDR3 spans 14 amino acids. The CDR3 DNA follows: TGTGCCATCAGCCGAGAGGAGGGGGCCTATGGCTACACCTTC. Amino acid sequence: CAISREEGAYGYTF.

The sample holds a few counts of this clone. The CDR3 is CASSHQAGNIQYF. CDR3 coding DNA: TGTGCCAGCAGCCACCAAGCGGGAAACATTCAGTACTTC. J is TRBJ2-4 and V is TRBV13; weak D call: TRBD2 (6 bases). CDR1 PRHDT and CDR2 FYEKMQ come from the germline V gene (reference sequence). V was trimmed by 5 bases and J by 6 bases, leaving 11 bases between them. The CDR3 totals 13 residues.

The chain links TRBV5-4 to TRBJ1-6; unclear D gene. CDR3 length equals 13 residues. Trimming cost V 4 bases and J 8 bases, with 10 bases left between them. The germline gives CDR1 SGHNT, CDR2 YYREEE (reference sequence). In nucleotides, the CDR3 is TGTGCCAGCAGCCCCGGAGAGTATTCACCCCTCCACTTT. This sequence encodes CASSPGEYSPLHF.

J is TRBJ1-2 and V is TRBV29-1; unclear D gene. CDR3 size: 11 residues. From germline, CDR1 is SQVTM and CDR2 ANQGSEA. Deletions cut 4 bases from V and 4 bases from J, with 7 bases between. Written as DNA, the CDR3 is TGCAGCGTTGTTCGGAGCTATGGCTACACCTTC. The encoded protein is CSVVRSYGYTF.

This clone was picked up one time. The V and J genes are TRBV7-9 and TRBJ2-3, with 10 bases identical to TRBD2. V shed 6 bases, J shed 2 bases, and the junction held 5 bases outside the gene matches. Per the germline V gene, CDR1 is SEHNR and CDR2 is FQNEAQ (reference sequence). The CDR3 is made up of 15 amino acids. CDR3 coding DNA: TGTGCCAGCAGTCAGGGGACTAGCGCCACAGATACGCAGTATTTT. Protein: CASSQGTSATDTQYF.